These T cell receptor beta chains were read from a single sample in a study of shared clonotypes between healthy human individuals. Clones were sequenced by immunoSEQ multiplex PCR, and TCRdb holds only the in-frame ones, with some missing. The sample holds about 1 million clones, under 80% seen once. Sequencing used memory CD4+ T cells sorted from blood. The receptors shown here come from a man between 18 and 35 years old in good health. Each CDR3 is given without its conserved first and last residue. Fields, in order: CDR3 protein, V gene, J gene.

CDR3: ASSLRTGGVMSRSYEQY
V: TRBV5-1
J: TRBJ2-7

CDR3: ASSPTGIGSYEQY
V: TRBV5-1
J: TRBJ2-7

CDR3: ASSPGNEAF
V: TRBV7-6
J: TRBJ1-1

CDR3: ASSSDSGEKLF
V: TRBV5-4
J: TRBJ1-4

CDR3: ASSSPRDRGYSGANVLT
V: TRBV28
J: TRBJ2-6

CDR3: AISSGLAGEWSRETQY
V: TRBV10-3
J: TRBJ2-5

CDR3: AWSGRTGWATGELF
V: TRBV30
J: TRBJ2-2

CDR3: ASSLGYRGNEKLF
V: TRBV11-2
J: TRBJ1-4

CDR3: ASSLTGAPYNEQF
V: TRBV4-1
J: TRBJ2-1

CDR3: ASSQFGAGNTIY
V: TRBV14
J: TRBJ1-3

CDR3: ASSLGLQETQY
V: TRBV28
J: TRBJ2-5

CDR3: ASSGDYEQY
V: TRBV5-6
J: TRBJ2-7

CDR3: ASNGAKSSYNEQF
V: TRBV19
J: TRBJ2-1

CDR3: ASSSGGTNEKLF
V: TRBV7-9
J: TRBJ1-4

CDR3: ASNSDFTNYGYT
V: TRBV28
J: TRBJ1-2

CDR3: AWSSGVETQY
V: TRBV30
J: TRBJ2-5

CDR3: ASSQDYSGSWAYEQY
V: TRBV4-1
J: TRBJ2-7

CDR3: ASSQGHKDSPLH
V: TRBV11-1
J: TRBJ1-6

CDR3: AWSSQTPNTEAF
V: TRBV30
J: TRBJ1-1

CDR3: ASTNGGRNAGANVLT
V: TRBV30
J: TRBJ2-6

CDR3: ASSEGGARDTQY
V: TRBV5-8
J: TRBJ2-3

CDR3: ASRESALAGGPVYNEQF
V: TRBV19
J: TRBJ2-1

CDR3: ASSQVWPSLSQY
V: TRBV4-3
J: TRBJ2-5

CDR3: ASSLGATQETQY
V: TRBV5-4
J: TRBJ2-5

CDR3: ASSLESGTNGYT
V: TRBV5-4
J: TRBJ1-2

CDR3: ASSLGGETEAF
V: TRBV18
J: TRBJ1-1

CDR3: ASKGSHGTYNEQF
V: TRBV10-2
J: TRBJ2-1

CDR3: ASSLEGQGFTEAF
V: TRBV7-2
J: TRBJ1-1

CDR3: ASSTRQGETQY
V: TRBV18
J: TRBJ2-5

CDR3: ASSQIRSGRALAEQF
V: TRBV27
J: TRBJ2-1